The sequence of this TCR beta chain was determined in a study of cytomegalovirus exposure and HLA in healthy donors. In the case of this clone: Its antigen is not identified.

In germline, CDR1 is SGDLS, CDR2 YYNGEE. The CDR3 runs 15 residues. The ends were cut back, 3 bases at V and 8 bases at J, with 15 bases in the middle. Study results and caveats: Specificity for CMV antigens was confirmed in vitro for a few of the CMV-associated chains.

The PCR used 60 Vbeta and 13 Jbeta primers. Assay: immunoSEQ multiplex PCR; the TCRdb copy retains only in-frame clones and omits some. With over 150,000 clones in the sample, the ten largest clones hold roughly 0.74%. The TCR originated in a boy younger than 18 in good health and CMV-seronegative. Sequencing used PBMCs. The chain combines TRBV9 with TRBJ1-6; possibly TRBD1 for D (5 bases). CDR3 bases: TGTGCCAGCAGCGACCCAGGGACTGGGGATTCACCCCTCCACTTT. Encoded protein: CASSDPGTGDSPLHF.